This T cell receptor (beta chain) was recorded in a study of regulatory T cells in long-lasting Graves disease. Arm-PCR of CDR3 regions with iRepertoire HTBI primers generated TCR beta libraries. A single record per CDR3 protein comes from TCRdb applying MiXCR to the multiplex PCR reads. This table holds about 530,000 distinct CDR3 sequences, 16% found once. The time point denotes: newly diagnosed GD, antithyroid drugs for less than 3 months. PBMC-extracted RNA yielded the TCR library. CDR1 SGHNT and CDR2 YENEEA come from the germline V gene. This CDR3 is 14 amino acids long. Losses at the gene ends were 5 bases for V and 7 bases for J; bases not matched to a gene: 10. This clonotype was observed a handful of times. The sample was also linked to a second study, of T cells in Graves' hyperthyroidism and ophthalmopathy.

This receptor was obtained from a woman aged 40-65 years with Graves disease. The V call is TRBV11-3, the J call TRBJ1-2; 7 nucleotides line up with TRBD1. The sequencing here drew on peripheral blood mononuclear cells (PBMCs), taken at new diagnosis, from a patient treated with antithyroid drugs. This CDR3 reads CASSTEEGAVGYTF. Here the CDR3 DNA reads TGTGCCAGCAGCACCGAGGAGGGGGCGGTTGGCTACACCTTC. Drawing the rest from reference TRBV11-3 and TRBJ1-2, the complete variable domain is EAGVVQSPRYKIIEKKQPVAFWCNPISGHNTLYWYLQNLGQGPELLIRYENEEAVDDSQLPKDRFSAERLKGVDSTLKIQPAELGDSAVYLCASSTEEGAVGYTFGSGTRLTVV.